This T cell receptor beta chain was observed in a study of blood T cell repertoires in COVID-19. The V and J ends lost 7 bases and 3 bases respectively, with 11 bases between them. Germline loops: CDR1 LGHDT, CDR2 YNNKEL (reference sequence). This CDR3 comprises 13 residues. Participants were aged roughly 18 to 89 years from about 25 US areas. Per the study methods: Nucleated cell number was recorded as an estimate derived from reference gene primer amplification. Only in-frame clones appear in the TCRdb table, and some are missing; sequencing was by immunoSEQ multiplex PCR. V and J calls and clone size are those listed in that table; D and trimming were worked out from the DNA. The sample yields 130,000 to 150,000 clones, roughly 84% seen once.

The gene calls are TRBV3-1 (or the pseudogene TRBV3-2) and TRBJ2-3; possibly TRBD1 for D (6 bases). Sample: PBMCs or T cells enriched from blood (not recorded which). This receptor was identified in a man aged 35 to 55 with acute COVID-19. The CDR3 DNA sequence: TGTGCCAGCACCCAGGGGCGGACAGATACGCAGTATTTT. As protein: CASTQGRTDTQYF.